The 29 T cell receptor beta chains given below trace back to one sample, sequenced in a study of T-cell reconstitution after alpha-beta-depleted transplantation in children. Preparation of the TCRbeta library involved a method that used unique molecular identifiers. A single record per CDR3 protein comes from TCRdb applying MiXCR to the PCR reads. This table holds about 250,000 distinct CDR3 sequences, roughly a quarter found once. The source was PBMCs, mostly from graft donor cells, collected 360 days after TCRalphabeta/CD19-depleted stem cell transplant. These receptors originate from a female patient aged 2-10 years who had a stem cell transplant for congenital amegakaryocytic thrombocytopenia, so the T cells may come from the graft donor.

This clonotype was detected only a few times. The V and J genes are TRBV5-6 and TRBJ1-3; D remains ambiguous. Looked up from germline, CDR1 is SGHDT and CDR2 is YYEEEE. The V end was cut by 2 bases, the J end by 4 bases, with 10 bases between. The CDR3 covers 14 residues. Here the CDR3 reads CASSLPGEGNTIYF. DNA of the CDR3: TGTGCCAGCAGCTTACCCGGGGAAGGAAACACCATATATTTT.

This clonotype came up many times. The rearrangement links TRBV12-3 or TRBV12-4 to TRBJ2-2; TRBD1 might be the D (5 bases). V lost 4 bases to trimming and J lost 8 bases, with 14 bases between them. The CDR3 is 14 residues long. The DNA of the CDR3 is TGTGCCAGCAGTTCAGGGATCAGAAGAGGGGAGCTGTTTTTT. Protein: CASSSGIRRGELFF.

This clonotype has a single count. V and J are TRBV12-3 or TRBV12-4 and TRBJ1-2; 7 bases are a match to TRBD1. V lost 6 bases to trimming and J lost 5 bases; unmatched junction nucleotides: 9. This CDR3 spans 14 amino acids. CDR3 region: CASSRGGYWYGYTF. For the CDR3, the DNA is TGTGCCAGCAGCAGGGGGGGGTATTGGTATGGCTACACCTTC.

This rearrangement joins TRBV15 to TRBJ2-1; perhaps TRBD2 as D (5 bases). Germline V lookup: CDR1 LNHNV, CDR2 YYDKDF (reference sequence). This CDR3 is built from 15 residues. Trimming left V 3 bases short and J 7 bases short, with 16 bases between. CDR3 nucleotide sequence: TGTGCCACCAGCAGGATACAGAGGGATAGGAATGAGCAGTTCTTC. It encodes CATSRIQRDRNEQFF.

V and J are TRBV10-3 and TRBJ2-3, with 8 bases aligning to TRBD1. The CDR3 consists of 17 residues. The ends lost 5 bases at V and 1 base at J; junction bases unmatched: 11. Germline assignment: CDR1 ENHRY and CDR2 SYGVKD. This CDR3 is CAISQRGLQGGTDTQYF. The CDR3 DNA sequence: TGTGCCATCAGTCAGAGAGGACTACAGGGGGGCACAGATACGCAGTATTTT.

This clonotype has a count of ten or more. The V call is TRBV7-2, the J call TRBJ2-5; D is unclear. The CDR3 runs to 15 residues. Trimming pared 2 bases from V and 0 bases from J, leaving 10 bases between. Germline lookup yields CDR1 SGHTA and CDR2 FQGNSA. As DNA, the CDR3 is TGTGCCAGCAGCTTAACAAGGTGGGACCAAGAGACCCAGTACTTC. Its protein product is CASSLTRWDQETQYF.

This clonotype has only a few counts. This chain uses TRBV4-3 with TRBJ2-4, with TRBD2 matching over 15 bases. CDR3 size: 15 residues. V dropped 4 bases and J dropped 8; count of bases not matched to a gene: 3. Per germline, CDR1 LGHNA and CDR2 YSLEER. The CDR3 coding sequence is TGCGCCAGCAGCCCGCGGACTAGCGGGGGGGACATTCAGTACTTC. Encoded protein: CASSPRTSGGDIQYF.

This clonotype has a handful of counts. The V call is TRBV9, the J call TRBJ2-3; D not resolved. The CDR3 consists of 15 residues. With 0 bases removed from V and 2 bases from J, the gap between germline ends came to 10 bases. CDR1 and CDR2 from the germline V gene are SGDLS and YYNGEE. The CDR3 loop reads CASSVAVSYTDTQYF. The CDR3 DNA reads TGTGCCAGCAGCGTAGCGGTTAGCTACACAGATACGCAGTATTTT.

This clonotype was detected only a few times. This chain uses TRBV7-4 with TRBJ2-1; 8 positions agree with TRBD1. V lost 1 base and J lost 5; bases outside the gene matches: 7. Germline V CDR1 and CDR2: SGHVT, SQSDAQ. CDR3 length equals 16 residues. In DNA form, the CDR3 reads TGTGCCAGCAGCTTAGGTCACAGGGGGTTCAACAATGAGCAGTTCTTC. Encoded protein: CASSLGHRGFNNEQFF. Full variable domain (rest looked up from reference TRBV7-4 and TRBJ2-1): GAGVSQSPRYKVAKRGRDVALRCDSISGHVTLYWYRQTLGQGSEVLTYSQSDAQRDKSGRPSGRFSAERPERSVSTLKIQRTEQGDSAVYLCASSLGHRGFNNEQFFGPGTRLTVL.

This chain connects TRBV7-6 to TRBJ2-3, with D unclear. Germline V lookup: CDR1 SGHVS, CDR2 FNYEAQ. This CDR3 contains 14 residues. V was shortened by 5 bases and J by 4 bases, with 13 bases between the two germline ends. This CDR3 is CASSLLTPPDTQYF. The CDR3 nucleotides read TGTGCCAGCAGCCTATTGACCCCCCCAGATACGCAGTATTTT. Supplemented by reference TRBV7-6 and TRBJ2-3, the full variable domain reads GAGVSQSPRYKVTKRGQDVALRCDPISGHVSLYWYRQALGQGPEFLTYFNYEAQQDKSGLPNDRFSAERPEGSISTLTIQRTEQRDSAMYRCASSLLTPPDTQYFGPGTRLTVL.

The V call is TRBV12-3 or TRBV12-4, the J call TRBJ2-5; 7 bases fit TRBD1. The CDR3 extends over 18 amino acids. Trimming took 3 bases from V and 1 from J; bases not matched to a gene: 14. CDR3 DNA: TGTGCCAGCAGTTTTGGTTCCGGGACAGCTTTCCTCCAAGAGACCCAGTACTTC. Translated: CASSFGSGTAFLQETQYF.

This clonotype was recorded many times. The V call is TRBV20-1, the J call TRBJ2-3; D may match TRBD1 or TRBD2 (7 bases each). V dropped 6 bases and J dropped 0 bases, with 13 bases sitting between them. Germline values: CDR1 DFQATT, CDR2 SNEGSKA (reference sequence). The length of the CDR3 is 14 residues. The CDR3 here is CSAKRDSSTDTQYF. CDR3 DNA: TGCAGTGCAAAGCGGGACAGTAGCACAGATACGCAGTATTTT.

This clonotype was seen only a few times. This chain uses TRBV12-3 or TRBV12-4 with TRBJ2-1; TRBD2 aligns across 12 bases. With V trimmed by 1 base and J by 10 bases, 14 bases remained unmatched. This CDR3 has 18 residues. The CDR3 is CASSLVAGRLAGVEEQFF. In nucleotides, the CDR3 is TGTGCCAGCAGTTTAGTCGCGGGCAGACTAGCGGGAGTGGAGGAGCAGTTCTTC.

The V call is TRBV2, the J call TRBJ2-2; 8 nucleotides line up with TRBD1. The germline V gene encodes CDR1 SNHLY and CDR2 FYNNEI. This CDR3 is 14 amino acids long. J gave up 4 bases and V 6 bases, and 4 bases lay outside the gene matches. CDR3 protein: CASRGQALTGELFF. Here the CDR3 DNA reads TGTGCCAGCAGGGGACAGGCGCTCACCGGGGAGCTGTTTTTT.

Only one count was recorded for this clonotype. The genes are TRBV20-1 and TRBJ1-2; a possible D gene is TRBD1 (6 bases). This CDR3 spans 17 amino acids. CDR1 and CDR2 from the germline V gene are DFQATT and SNEGSKA (reference sequence). Trimming cost V 4 bases and J 4 bases, with 25 bases left between them. The CDR3 protein is CSATRGGSPKNAYGYTF. CDR3 DNA sequence: TGCAGTGCTACGAGGGGGGGCAGCCCGAAGAACGCCTATGGCTACACCTTC.

V is TRBV3-1 and J is TRBJ2-1; D remains ambiguous. The V and J ends lost 3 bases and 6 bases respectively, with 12 bases between them. Germline V gives CDR1 LGHDT, CDR2 YNNKEL (reference sequence). This CDR3 has 14 residues. The DNA of the CDR3 is TGTGCCAGCAGCCATTCCGGGTTTGTCAATGAGCAGTTCTTC. It specifies CASSHSGFVNEQFF.

The chain recombines TRBV20-1 with TRBJ2-7; 13 nucleotides line up with TRBD2. The length of the CDR3 is 17 residues. Germline CDR1 DFQATT, CDR2 SNEGSKA (reference sequence). With V trimmed by 0 bases and J by 0 bases, 5 bases remained unmatched. CDR3 amino acids: CSARDPGLAGASYEQYF. Written as DNA, the CDR3 is TGCAGTGCTAGAGACCCTGGACTAGCGGGGGCCTCCTACGAGCAGTACTTC.

The chain combines TRBV12-3 or TRBV12-4 with TRBJ1-2; D might be TRBD1 (5 bases). V shed 9 bases and J shed 5 bases, with 16 bases lying between them. The CDR3 is 13 amino acids. The CDR3 DNA follows: TGTGCCAGTTCGCAGGGTTCTCGGTATGGCTACACCTTC. This encodes CASSQGSRYGYTF.

CDR3 region: CATSKGVNYGYTF. CDR3 DNA: TGTGCCACCAGCAAGGGGGTTAACTATGGCTACACCTTC. The V call is TRBV15, the J call TRBJ1-2; perhaps TRBD1 as D (6 bases). This CDR3 region has 13 residues. Trimming removed 4 bases at V and 1 base at J, with 7 bases between. Germline assignment: CDR1 LNHNV and CDR2 YYDKDF (reference sequence).

This clonotype was observed at least ten times. DNA of the CDR3: TGTGCCAGCAGTACTCGGCGGAGCTCCTACAATGAGCAGTTCTTC. This translates into CASSTRRSSYNEQFF. The chain couples TRBV12-3 or TRBV12-4 to TRBJ2-1; D remains ambiguous. The CDR3 consists of 15 residues. The V gene lost 5 bases and the J gene lost 0 bases, with 11 bases spanning the gap.

V is TRBV30 and J is TRBJ2-5; unclear D gene. The CDR3 is 13 residues long. In germline, CDR1 is GTSNPN, CDR2 SVGIG (reference sequence). Trimming shortened V by 2 bases and J by 5 bases, and 12 bases separated the two germline ends. The CDR3 is CAWSTRSVETQYF. The CDR3 nucleotides read TGTGCCTGGAGTACGAGATCGGTCGAGACCCAGTACTTC.

Only a few counts were recorded for this clonotype. The chain has TRBV20-1 and TRBJ2-3, with 9 positions matching TRBD2. Germline V CDR1 and CDR2: DFQATT, SNEGSKA (reference sequence). V shed 6 bases and J 3 bases; nucleotides not matched to a gene: 7. CDR3 length equals 14 residues. This CDR3 is CSANHAGGTDTQYF. CDR3 nucleotides: TGCAGTGCCAACCATGCGGGGGGGACAGATACGCAGTATTTT.

The rearrangement uses TRBV18 and TRBJ2-5; 11 bases fit TRBD2. This CDR3 comprises 16 residues. V shed 5 bases, J shed 1 base, and the junction held 6 bases outside the gene matches. CDR1 and CDR2 from the germline V gene are KGHSH and LQKENI. CDR3 sequence (DNA): TGTGCCAGCTCATCTTCCGGGACTAGCGGCCAAGAGACCCAGTACTTC. Protein product: CASSSSGTSGQETQYF. The full variable domain, in which reference TRBV18 and TRBJ2-5 provide the parts outside the CDR3, is NAGVMQNPRHLVRRRGQEARLRCSPMKGHSHVYWYRQLPEEGLKFMVYLQKENIIDESGMPKERFSAEFPKEGPSILRIQQVVRGDSAAYFCASSSSGTSGQETQYFGPGTRLLVL.

This clonotype was seen only once. The V call is TRBV6-1, the J call TRBJ1-1, with a possible D match to TRBD1 (5 bases). CDR1 MNHNS and CDR2 SASEGT come from the germline V gene. The CDR3 covers 13 residues. With 6 bases removed from V and 4 bases from J, the gap between germline ends came to 12 bases. Here the CDR3 reads CASRFRGGTEAFF. The CDR3 nucleotides are TGTGCCAGCAGGTTCCGGGGGGGCACTGAAGCTTTCTTT.

This chain uses TRBV7-2 with TRBJ2-3; no clear D gene. Trimming took off 2 bases at V and 0 bases at J, with 9 bases between the two ends. Germline assignment: CDR1 SGHTA and CDR2 FQGNSA. This CDR3 comprises 15 residues. Here the CDR3 reads CASSLLSYSTDTQYF. The CDR3 coding sequence is TGTGCCAGCAGCTTATTGTCTTATAGCACAGATACGCAGTATTTT.

This clonotype was observed at least ten times. V usage is TRBV10-3 and J usage is TRBJ1-5, with D maybe TRBD1 (5 bases). The CDR3 contains 14 residues. Deletions cut 2 bases from V and 3 bases from J, with 8 bases between. Germline V gene sequence: CDR1 ENHRY, CDR2 SYGVKD. The CDR3 loop is CAISEGRDNQPQHF. Here the CDR3 DNA reads TGTGCCATCAGTGAGGGCAGGGACAATCAGCCCCAGCATTTT.

This clonotype appeared a few times. This chain joins TRBV4-3 and TRBJ2-7; no definite D call. V lost 0 bases to trimming and J lost 4 bases, with 7 bases between them. Per the germline V gene, CDR1 is LGHNA and CDR2 is YSLEER. The CDR3 loop spans 13 amino acids. CDR3 in amino acids: CASSQEPGYEQYF. The CDR3 coding sequence is TGCGCCAGCAGCCAAGAGCCGGGTTACGAGCAGTACTTC.

This rearrangement joins TRBV28 to TRBJ2-5; a weak D match, TRBD1 (5 bases). Germline values: CDR1 MDHEN, CDR2 SYDVKM. Trimming left V 3 bases short and J 0 bases short, with 8 bases between. This CDR3 region has 14 residues. The CDR3 loop reads CASSFRVHQETQYF. The CDR3 bases are TGTGCCAGCAGTTTCAGGGTCCACCAAGAGACCCAGTACTTC.

The chain links TRBV28 to TRBJ2-6; D ambiguous. The germline CDR1 and CDR2 sequences are MDHEN and SYDVKM. CDR3 size: 14 residues. V was trimmed by 6 bases and J by 0 bases, leaving 6 bases between them. The CDR3 loop is CASRHYSGANVLTF. The CDR3 coding sequence is TGTGCCAGCAGGCACTACTCTGGGGCCAACGTCCTGACTTTC.